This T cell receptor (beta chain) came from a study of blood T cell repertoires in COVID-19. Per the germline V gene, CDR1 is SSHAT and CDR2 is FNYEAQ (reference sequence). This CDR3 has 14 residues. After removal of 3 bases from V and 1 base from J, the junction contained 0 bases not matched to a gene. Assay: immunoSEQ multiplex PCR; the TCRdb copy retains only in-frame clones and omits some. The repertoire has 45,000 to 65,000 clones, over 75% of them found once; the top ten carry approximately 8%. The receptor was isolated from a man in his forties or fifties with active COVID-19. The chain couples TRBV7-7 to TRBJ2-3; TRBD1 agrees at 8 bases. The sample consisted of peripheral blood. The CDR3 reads CASSLTGGTDTQYF. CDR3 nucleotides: TGTGCCAGCAGCTTGACAGGGGGCACAGATACGCAGTATTTT.